The 28 T cell receptor beta chains below were found in one sample sequenced in a study of control samples from healthy donors and cancer patients. Using immunoSEQ multiplex PCR, the repertoire was profiled, and TCRdb retains in-frame clones only, with some absent. The sample shows 28,000 or so clones, 75% to 90% of them seen only once. Material for sequencing was PBMCs. Receptor source: a man between 60 and 75 years old with colorectal cancer.

V usage is TRBV18 and J usage is TRBJ1-6; D is possibly TRBD1 (5 bases). The V end was cut by 2 bases, the J end by 0 bases, with 17 bases between. Looked up from germline, CDR1 is KGHSH and CDR2 is LQKENI. The CDR3 sequence is 19 residues long. As DNA, the CDR3 is TGTGCCAGCTCACCAGACAGCACCTCGAGACCCTCCTATAATTCACCCCTCCACTTT. It is translated as CASSPDSTSRPSYNSPLHF. Full variable domain (missing parts from reference TRBV18 and TRBJ1-6): NAGVMQNPRHLVRRRGQEARLRCSPMKGHSHVYWYRQLPEEGLKFMVYLQKENIIDESGMPKERFSAEFPKEGPSILRIQQVVRGDSAAYFCASSPDSTSRPSYNSPLHFGNGTRLTVT.

The chain combines TRBV30 with TRBJ1-5; 9 bases align to TRBD1. The V gene's germline CDR1 is GTSNPN and CDR2 SVGIG (reference sequence). V lost 2 bases, J lost 11 bases, and 10 bases stayed unmatched. The CDR3 has 14 residues. In DNA, the CDR3 is TGTGCCTGGAGTTTAACAGGGGGCCTGGCAGCCCAGCATTTT. Protein product: CAWSLTGGLAAQHF.

The chain carries TRBV4-3 and TRBJ1-2; 12 bases fit TRBD1. V dropped 0 bases and J dropped 7; count of bases not matched to a gene: 6. Germline V gene data show CDR1 as LGHNA and CDR2 as YSLEER. The CDR3 consists of 16 residues. CDR3 nucleotides: TGCGCCAGCAGCCAAGAGGGGACAGGGGGCGTGGGTGGCTACACCTTC. It specifies CASSQEGTGGVGGYTF.

The V gene is TRBV21-1, the J gene TRBJ1-4; TRBD1 is the table's D call and was not checked against the DNA. TRBV21-1 is termed a pseudogene. This CDR3 comprises 18 residues. The CDR3 DNA follows: TGTGCCAGCAGACAGGACACCAATACCAATGCAACTAATGAAAAACTGTTTTTT. Protein sequence: CASRQDTNTNATNEKLFF.

The genes are TRBV10-3 and TRBJ2-2; D is possibly TRBD1 (5 bases). The CDR3 is 14 amino acids. Germline CDR1 is ENHRY and CDR2 is SYGVKD. The V end was cut by 2 bases, the J end by 8 bases, with 12 bases between. Here the CDR3 reads CAISEQVGRGELFF. Here the CDR3 DNA reads TGTGCCATCAGTGAGCAGGTGGGGCGTGGGGAGCTGTTTTTT.

This chain joins TRBV30 and TRBJ2-2; D is unclear. Trimming removed 1 base from V and 3 bases from J, with 12 bases in between. This CDR3 is built from 15 residues. The V gene's germline CDR1 is GTSNPN and CDR2 SVGIG (reference sequence). In DNA, the CDR3 is TGTGCCTGGAGTGGTCTGACTGGATACACCGGGGAGCTGTTTTTT. This sequence encodes CAWSGLTGYTGELFF.

The chain joins TRBV6-5 to TRBJ1-2; D is ambiguous. The CDR3 has 13 amino acids. Germline V gene sequence: CDR1 MNHEY, CDR2 SVGAGI. The germline V and J ends were trimmed by 4 bases and 4 bases, with 10 bases remaining between them. DNA of the CDR3: TGTGCCAGCAGTTTGGCGGGGAGCTATGGCTACACCTTC. Amino acid sequence: CASSLAGSYGYTF.

The V gene is TRBV4-1, the J gene TRBJ2-7; D is possibly TRBD2 (6 bases). The CDR3 loop spans 19 amino acids. Trimming pared 1 base from V and 1 base from J, leaving 23 bases between. Germline assignment: CDR1 MGHRA and CDR2 YSYEKL. The chain's CDR3 is CASSQVGGRWRDASYEQYF. The CDR3 bases are TGCGCCAGCAGCCAAGTTGGGGGACGTTGGCGGGACGCATCCTACGAGCAGTACTTC.

The chain employs TRBV7-2 and TRBJ1-1; D is ambiguous. Germline CDR1 reads SGHTA; CDR2 reads FQGNSA. The CDR3 length is 13 residues. V was pared by 5 bases and J by 7 bases, with 14 bases between. The CDR3 sequence is CASSQGGRNEAFF. Here the CDR3 DNA reads TGTGCCAGCAGCCAAGGAGGCCGTAATGAAGCTTTCTTT.

The chain's CDR3 is CASSLLWVGGPGMNTEAFF. CDR3 DNA sequence: TGTGCCAGCAGCTTATTATGGGTTGGGGGCCCCGGTATGAACACTGAAGCTTTCTTT. The chain joins TRBV13 to TRBJ1-1; TRBD1 is a possible D gene (6 bases). The CDR3 runs to 19 residues. V lost 2 bases and J 0 bases, leaving 22 bases between the germline ends. From germline, CDR1 is PRHDT and CDR2 FYEKMQ (reference sequence).

This rearrangement joins TRBV5-1 to TRBJ2-3, with D tentatively TRBD1 (6 bases). Germline values: CDR1 SGHRS, CDR2 YFSETQ. CDR3 length equals 15 residues. Trimming left V 4 bases short and J 2 bases short, with 14 bases between. CDR3 loop: CASSLVGQPTDTQYF. Written as DNA, the CDR3 is TGCGCCAGCAGCCTGGTCGGACAGCCCACAGATACGCAGTATTTT.

Turning to this clone: Within the sample, other DNA sequences also encode this same CDR3. The genes are TRBV25-1 and TRBJ2-7; 8 bases map to TRBD1. With 5 bases clipped from V and 2 bases from J, the junction kept 5 bases outside the gene matches. The germline gives CDR1 MGHDK, CDR2 SYGVNS. This CDR3 spans 14 amino acids. The CDR3 spells CASSFEGQAYEQYF. The CDR3 DNA is TGTGCCAGCAGTTTTGAGGGACAGGCCTACGAGCAGTACTTC.

The rearrangement uses TRBV12-3 or TRBV12-4 and TRBJ1-2; possibly TRBD1 for D (5 bases). The V end lost 5 bases, the J end lost 8 bases, and 15 bases lay between the germline ends. The CDR3 has 13 amino acids. The CDR3 bases are TGTGCCAGCAGTCTTTCAGGGCGGCGAGGCTACACCTTC. Translated: CASSLSGRRGYTF.

This chain connects TRBV5-1 to TRBJ2-7; D is perhaps TRBD1 (5 bases). V was shortened by 5 bases and J by 3 bases, with 12 bases between the two germline ends. CDR3 size: 13 residues. Germline CDR1 is SGHRS and CDR2 is YFSETQ. The CDR3 reads CASSGAISYEQYF. DNA for the CDR3: TGCGCCAGCAGTGGGGCCATTAGCTACGAGCAGTACTTC.

This sequence joins TRBV27 and TRBJ1-1, with D possibly matching TRBD1 (6 bases). This CDR3 contains 13 residues. The germline V gene has CDR1 MNHEY and CDR2 SMNVEV (reference sequence). Trimming pared 4 bases from V and 1 base from J, leaving 7 bases between. This CDR3 reads CASSWGPNTEAFF. The CDR3 nucleotides read TGTGCCAGCAGTTGGGGGCCGAACACTGAAGCTTTCTTT.

The chain joins TRBV24-1 to TRBJ1-5; D is unresolved. Germline CDR1 KGHDR, CDR2 SFDVKD. This CDR3 is 15 amino acids long. Trimming shortened V by 10 bases and J by 9 bases, and 24 bases separated the two germline ends. Here the CDR3 reads CATLGGGPNMWPQHF. In DNA form, the CDR3 reads TGTGCCACTTTAGGAGGTGGGCCGAACATGTGGCCCCAGCATTTT.

For the CDR3, the DNA is TGTGCCAGCACAGGGGCGAGGAACACTGAAGCTTTCTTT. Amino acid sequence: CASTGARNTEAFF. The rearrangement uses TRBV2 and TRBJ1-1; a possible D gene is TRBD1 (6 bases). The CDR3 runs 13 residues. V was pared by 7 bases and J by 1 base, with 10 bases between. CDR1 is SNHLY and CDR2 is FYNNEI in the germline V gene.

J is TRBJ1-4 and V is TRBV5-1, with TRBD1 matching over 12 bases. This CDR3 has 17 residues. V lost 3 bases and J lost 5; bases outside the gene matches: 8. Germline V lookup: CDR1 SGHRS, CDR2 YFSETQ. CDR3 nucleotides: TGCGCCAGCAGCTCCTCGAAGGGACAGGGGGCAAATGAAAAACTGTTTTTT. Amino acids: CASSSSKGQGANEKLFF.

This chain uses TRBV6-2 or TRBV6-3 with TRBJ1-5, with a possible D match to TRBD1 (5 bases). There are 17 residues in the CDR3. The germline V and J ends were trimmed by 0 bases and 4 bases, with 16 bases remaining between them. CDR1 is MNHEY, CDR2 SVGEGT, per germline. CDR3 residues: CASSYSDRGVRNQPQHF. CDR3 DNA sequence: TGTGCCAGCAGTTACTCTGACCGGGGGGTCCGGAATCAGCCCCAGCATTTT.

The chain has TRBV2 and TRBJ2-7; D is ambiguous. Trimming took off 6 bases at V and 6 bases at J, with 12 bases between the two ends. Germline loops: CDR1 SNHLY, CDR2 FYNNEI. The CDR3 spans 12 residues. CDR3 nucleotides: TGTGCCAGCAGATCGGGCCGGACCGAGCAGTACTTC. It codes for CASRSGRTEQYF.

This chain links TRBV5-6 with TRBJ2-7, with unresolved D. The CDR3 totals 14 residues. The ends were cut back, 1 base at V and 3 bases at J, with 11 bases in the middle. Germline-derived CDR1 and CDR2 are SGHDT and YYEEEE. The CDR3 DNA reads as TGTGCCAGCAGCTTGCCAACCGGCGGCTACGAGCAGTACTTC. This sequence encodes CASSLPTGGYEQYF.

The chain uses TRBV7-9 and TRBJ2-5; 11 bases align to TRBD1. The CDR3 extends over 16 amino acids. The germline CDR1 and CDR2 sequences are SEHNR and FQNEAQ (reference sequence). Trimming cost V 5 bases and J 1 base; bases outside gene matches: 6. DNA for the CDR3: TGTGCCAGCAGCGTGGGGGGACAGGGGGTCCAAGAGACCCAGTACTTC. Translated: CASSVGGQGVQETQYF.

CDR3 sequence reads: CASSPISGIYEKLFF. The CDR3 nucleotides read TGCGCCAGCAGCCCTATATCGGGTATTTATGAAAAACTGTTTTTT. This chain uses TRBV5-1 with TRBJ1-4, with D unclear. The CDR3 has 15 residues. Germline assignment: CDR1 SGHRS and CDR2 YFSETQ. V was trimmed by 4 bases and J by 6 bases, leaving 16 bases between them.

Note on this clone: Other DNA sequences in the sample encode the same CDR3. The J gene is TRBJ1-5, the V gene TRBV30; perhaps TRBD1 as D (6 bases). V shed 5 bases and J shed 7 bases, with 18 bases lying between them. The CDR3 sequence is 14 residues long. The germline CDR1 and CDR2 sequences are GTSNPN and SVGIG (reference sequence). The CDR3 DNA reads as TGTGCCTGGGACTTCGGACGTAGGGGGCAGCCCCAGCATTTT. Residues: CAWDFGRRGQPQHF.

V usage is TRBV3-1 (or the pseudogene TRBV3-2) and J usage is TRBJ2-7; 10 nucleotides align to TRBD1. The germline gives CDR1 LGHDT, CDR2 YNNKEL (reference sequence). Germline trimming cut 1 base from V and 3 bases from J; bases unmatched to any gene: 3. There are 15 residues in the CDR3. The CDR3 loop reads CASSQGGTGVYEQYF. CDR3 nucleotides: TGTGCCAGCAGCCAAGGGGGGACAGGGGTCTACGAGCAGTACTTC.

This chain joins TRBV6-5 and TRBJ1-2, with no clear D. This CDR3 is 11 amino acids long. Germline CDR1 is MNHEY and CDR2 is SVGAGI. Trimming removed 4 bases from V and 7 bases from J, with 7 bases in between. In DNA form, the CDR3 reads TGTGCCAGCAGTTCCCTGGGTGGCTACACCTTC. As protein: CASSSLGGYTF.

V usage is TRBV15 and J usage is TRBJ1-1; 7 bases fit TRBD1. CDR1 LNHNV and CDR2 YYDKDF come from the germline V gene (reference sequence). The V gene end was trimmed by 0 bases and the J gene end by 4 bases; junction bases not matched to a gene: 2. The CDR3 extends over 14 amino acids. The CDR3 loop is CATSRERDSTEAFF. CDR3 nucleotides: TGTGCCACCAGCAGAGAGAGGGACAGCACTGAAGCTTTCTTT.

The chain's CDR3 is CASSLAASGNTIYF. The CDR3 bases are TGTGCCAGCAGCTTGGCAGCCTCTGGAAACACCATATATTTT. The V gene is TRBV5-5, the J gene TRBJ1-3; D is unclear. The CDR3 length is 14 residues. V shed 0 bases and J shed 0 bases, with 4 bases lying between them. Germline lookup yields CDR1 SGHKS and CDR2 YYEKEE (reference sequence).